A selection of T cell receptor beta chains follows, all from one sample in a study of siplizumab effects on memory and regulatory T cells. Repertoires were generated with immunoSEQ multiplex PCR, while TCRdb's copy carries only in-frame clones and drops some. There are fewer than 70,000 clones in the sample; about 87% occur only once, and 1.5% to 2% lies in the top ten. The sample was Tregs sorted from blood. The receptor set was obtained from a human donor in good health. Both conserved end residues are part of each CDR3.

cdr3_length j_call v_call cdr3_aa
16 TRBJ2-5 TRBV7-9 CASSLGIGGNAETQYF
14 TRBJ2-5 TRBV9 CASSVGSQQETQYF
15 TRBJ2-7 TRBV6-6 CASSYGQALSYEQYF
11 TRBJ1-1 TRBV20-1 CSARRILEAFF
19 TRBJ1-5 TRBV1 CTSSQLARRGGRSNQPQHF
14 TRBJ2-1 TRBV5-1 CASTFRGVYNEQFF
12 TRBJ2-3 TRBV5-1 CASSLGADTQYF
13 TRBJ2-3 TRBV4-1 CASSQARGDTQYF
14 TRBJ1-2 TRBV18 CASSPKLGTSGYTF
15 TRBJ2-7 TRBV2 CASSSLGTGTYEQYF
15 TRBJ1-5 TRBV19 CASSPSGSGPRAQHF
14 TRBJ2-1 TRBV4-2 CASSQATSYNEQFF
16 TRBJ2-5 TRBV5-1 CASSLGLAGGQETQYF
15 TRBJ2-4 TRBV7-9 CASSSDRLAKNIQYF